This entry is about one T cell receptor beta chain. This entry is derived from a study of blood T cell repertoires in COVID-19. Study in general: Samples came from the United States, Italy and Spain, spanning acute and convalescent COVID-19. T cells, B-cell-depleted T cells, or PBMCs provided the cDNA or gDNA that served as material.

Authors' analysis steps: Amplification with reference gene primers provided the estimates of nucleated cell counts. The repertoire was sequenced with immunoSEQ multiplex PCR; TCRdb's copy has only in-frame clones and lacks some. V and J calls and clone size are as listed in that table; D and trimming were resolved from the DNA. Of about 84,000 clones listed, about 80% are singletons. This CDR3 region has 15 residues. The germline gives CDR1 LGHDT, CDR2 YNNKEL (reference sequence). After removal of 0 bases from V and 6 bases from J, the junction contained 6 bases not matched to a gene. The sequence was collected from a man aged 45 to 65 with active or convalescent COVID-19. The chain carries TRBV3-1 (or the pseudogene TRBV3-2) and TRBJ2-7, with TRBD2 matching over 9 bases. Specimen: peripheral blood. The CDR3 loop reads CASSQDWGGGAEQYF. The CDR3 DNA is TGTGCCAGCAGCCAAGATTGGGGCGGGGGGGCCGAGCAGTACTTC.